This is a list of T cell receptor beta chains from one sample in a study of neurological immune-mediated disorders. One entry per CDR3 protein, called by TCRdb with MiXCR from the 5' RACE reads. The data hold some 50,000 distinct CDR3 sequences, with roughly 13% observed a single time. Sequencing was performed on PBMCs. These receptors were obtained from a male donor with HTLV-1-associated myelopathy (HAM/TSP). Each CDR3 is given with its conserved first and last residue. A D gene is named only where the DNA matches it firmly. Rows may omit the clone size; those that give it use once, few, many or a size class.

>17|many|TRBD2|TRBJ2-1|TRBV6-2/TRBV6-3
CASSYSPPRGVYNEQFF
TGTGCCAGCAGTTACTCCCCCCCGCGGGGGGTTTACAATGAGCAGTTCTTC
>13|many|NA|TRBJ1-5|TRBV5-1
CASSFEGNQPQHF
TGCGCCAGCAGCTTCGAAGGCAATCAGCCCCAGCATTTT
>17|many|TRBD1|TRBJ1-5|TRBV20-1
CSARDRDRGTGNQPQHF
TGCAGTGCTAGAGATCGGGACAGGGGCACGGGCAATCAGCCCCAGCATTTT
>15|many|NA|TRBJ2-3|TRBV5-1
CASSFWDSRTDTQYF
TGCGCCAGCAGCTTTTGGGACTCCCGCACAGATACGCAGTATTTT
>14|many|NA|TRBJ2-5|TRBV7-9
CASSPGGGAETQYF
TGTGCCAGCAGCCCAGGGGGAGGGGCCGAGACCCAGTACTTC
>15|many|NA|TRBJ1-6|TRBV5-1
CASSLEQGRSSPLHF
TGCGCCAGCAGCTTGGAACAGGGTAGGAGCTCACCCCTCCACTTT
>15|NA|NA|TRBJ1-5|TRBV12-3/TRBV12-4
CASRMSGDLHQPQHF
TGTGCCAGCAGGATGTCCGGGGACTTACATCAACCCCAGCATTTT
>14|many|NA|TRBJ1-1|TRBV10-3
CAISDPGSYTEAFF
TGTGCCATCAGTGATCCGGGTTCCTACACTGAAGCTTTCTTT
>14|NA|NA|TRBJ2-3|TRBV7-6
CARSLRSNTDTQYF
TGTGCCAGAAGCTTACGCAGCAACACAGATACGCAGTATTTT
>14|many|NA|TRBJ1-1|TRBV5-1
CASSYMTENTEAFF
TGCGCCAGCAGCTACATGACAGAGAACACTGAAGCTTTCTTT
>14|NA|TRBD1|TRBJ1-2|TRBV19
CASSSRDRGHGYTF
TGTGCCAGTAGTTCCCGGGACAGGGGCCATGGCTACACCTTC
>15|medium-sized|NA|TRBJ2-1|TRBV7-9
CATLPDRSSYNEQFF
TGTGCCACCCTCCCTGACCGTAGCTCCTACAATGAGCAGTTCTTC
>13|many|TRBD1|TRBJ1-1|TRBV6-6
CATQGERDTEAFF
TGTGCCACGCAGGGGGAAAGGGACACTGAAGCTTTCTTT
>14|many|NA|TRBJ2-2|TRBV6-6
CASSYSLPPGELFF
TGTGCCAGCAGTTACTCGTTGCCTCCCGGGGAGCTGTTTTTT
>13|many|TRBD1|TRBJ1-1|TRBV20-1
CSARFQTGAGAFF
TGCAGTGCTAGATTCCAAACAGGGGCTGGGGCTTTCTTT
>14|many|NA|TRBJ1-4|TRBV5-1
CASSQTRPEEKLFF
TGCGCCAGCAGCCAGACAAGACCGGAAGAAAAACTGTTTTTT
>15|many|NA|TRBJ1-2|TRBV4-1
CASSRQDRSDYGYTF
TGCGCCAGCAGCCGACAGGATCGCAGCGACTATGGCTACACCTTC
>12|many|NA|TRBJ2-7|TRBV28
CASSLSTGREYF
TGTGCCAGCAGTTTGTCGACAGGTCGGGAGTACTTC
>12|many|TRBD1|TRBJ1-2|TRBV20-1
CSAVGQDYGYTF
TGCAGTGCCGTGGGACAGGACTATGGCTACACCTTC
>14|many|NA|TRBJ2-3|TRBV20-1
CSARDSQTTDTQYF
TGCAGTGCTAGGGACAGCCAGACCACAGATACGCAGTATTTT
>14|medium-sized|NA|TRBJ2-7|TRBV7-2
CASRLDRATYEQYF
TGTGCCAGCAGGTTGGACAGAGCGACCTACGAGCAGTACTTC
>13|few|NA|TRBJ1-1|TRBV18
CASSPELNTEAFF
TGTGCCAGCTCACCAGAGCTGAACACTGAAGCTTTCTTT
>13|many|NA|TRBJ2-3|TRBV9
CASKIGSTDTQYF
TGTGCCAGCAAGATAGGAAGCACAGATACGCAGTATTTT
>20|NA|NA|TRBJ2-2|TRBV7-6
CASSSGPRGNGMFATGELFF
TGTGCCAGCAGCTCGGGACCCCGAGGTAATGGGATGTTTGCCACCGGGGAGCTGTTTTTT
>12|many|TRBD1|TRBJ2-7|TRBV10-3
CAISPDRGEQYF
TGTGCCATCAGCCCTGACAGGGGCGAGCAGTACTTC
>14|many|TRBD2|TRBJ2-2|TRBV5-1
CASRGLATTGELFF
TGCGCCAGCAGGGGACTAGCAACTACCGGGGAGCTGTTTTTT
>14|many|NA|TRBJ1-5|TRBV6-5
CASSYGGAGQPQHF
TGTGCCAGCAGTTACGGGGGGGCAGGACAGCCCCAGCATTTT
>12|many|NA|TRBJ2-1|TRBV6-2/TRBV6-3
CASSYYNNEQFF
TGTGCCAGCAGTTACTATAACAATGAGCAGTTCTTC
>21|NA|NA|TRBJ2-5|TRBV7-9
CASSFYICSAPPSGGAETQYF
NA
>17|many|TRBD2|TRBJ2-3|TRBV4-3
CASSPRHGLAGPDTQYF
TGCGCCAGCAGCCCTCGGCACGGGCTAGCGGGGCCAGATACGCAGTATTTT
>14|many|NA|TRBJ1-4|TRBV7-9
CASTPLGGGEKLFF
TGTGCCAGCACCCCCCTGGGGGGCGGGGAAAAACTGTTTTTT
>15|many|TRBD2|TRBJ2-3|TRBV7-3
CASSASGLARGTQYF
TGTGCCAGCAGCGCCTCGGGACTAGCGCGCGGCACGCAGTATTTT
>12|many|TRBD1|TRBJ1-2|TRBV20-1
CSASGDSYGYTF
TGCAGTGCTAGCGGGGACAGTTATGGCTACACCTTC
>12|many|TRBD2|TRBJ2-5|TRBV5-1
CASSLAGETQYF
TGCGCCAGCAGCCTAGCGGGGGAGACCCAGTACTTC
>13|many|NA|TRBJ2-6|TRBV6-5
CATQGLGANVLTF
TGTGCCACCCAGGGACTTGGGGCCAACGTCCTGACTTTC
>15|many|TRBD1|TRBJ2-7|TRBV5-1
CASSEPGQGTYEQYF
TGCGCCAGCAGCGAGCCGGGACAGGGAACCTACGAGCAGTACTTC
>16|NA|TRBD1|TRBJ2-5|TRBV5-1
CASSFRAGGVQETQYF
TGCGCCAGTAGCTTTCGGGCAGGGGGAGTCCAAGAGACCCAGTACTTC
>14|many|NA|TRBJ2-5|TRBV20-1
CSARQDRAGKTQYF
TGCAGTGCTAGACAAGACAGGGCGGGGAAGACCCAGTACTTC
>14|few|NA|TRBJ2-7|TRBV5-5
CASSFGAGLYEQYF
TGTGCCAGCAGCTTTGGGGCAGGGCTCTACGAGCAGTACTTC
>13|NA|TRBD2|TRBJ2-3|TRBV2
CASRLTSDDTQYF
TGTGCCAGCAGATTAACTAGCGACGATACGCAGTATTTT
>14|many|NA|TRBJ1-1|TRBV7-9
CASSLEAGATEAFF
TGTGCCAGCAGCTTAGAGGCTGGGGCCACTGAAGCTTTCTTT
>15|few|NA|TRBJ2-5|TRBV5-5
CASSLGSATIETQYF
TGTGCCAGCAGCTTGGGTTCGGCGACGATTGAGACCCAGTACTTC
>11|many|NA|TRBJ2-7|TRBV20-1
CSASKGYEQYF
TGCAGTGCTAGTAAGGGTTACGAGCAGTACTTC
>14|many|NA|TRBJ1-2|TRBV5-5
CASSSHRDGYGYTF
TGTGCCAGCAGCTCCCATCGGGACGGATATGGCTACACCTTC
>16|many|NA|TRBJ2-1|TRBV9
CASSVRGGGAYNEQFF
TGTGCCAGCAGCGTACGAGGAGGGGGGGCCTACAATGAGCAGTTCTTC
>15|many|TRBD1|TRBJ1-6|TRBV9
CASSTRDRTNSPLHF
TGTGCCAGCAGCACCCGGGACAGAACTAATTCACCCCTCCACTTT
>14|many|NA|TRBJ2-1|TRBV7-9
CASSLSREVNEQFF
TGTGCCAGCAGCTTATCAAGAGAGGTGAATGAGCAGTTCTTC
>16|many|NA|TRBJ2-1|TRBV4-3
CASSQGVPPYYNEQFF
TGCGCCAGCAGCCAAGGCGTCCCTCCCTACTACAATGAGCAGTTCTTC
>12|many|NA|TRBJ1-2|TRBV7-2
CASTKQGYGYTF
TGTGCCAGCACCAAACAGGGCTATGGCTACACCTTC
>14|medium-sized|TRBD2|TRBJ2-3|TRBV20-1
CSASRTSITDTQYF
TGCAGTGCTAGTCGGACTAGCATCACAGATACGCAGTATTTT
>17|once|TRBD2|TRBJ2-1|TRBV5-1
CASSLGASGWSADEQFF
TGCGCCAGCAGCTTGGGAGCTAGCGGGTGGTCCGCGGATGAGCAGTTCTTC
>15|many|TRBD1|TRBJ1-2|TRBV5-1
CASSLEQGDFYGYTF
TGCGCCAGCAGCTTGGAACAGGGGGACTTCTATGGCTACACCTTC
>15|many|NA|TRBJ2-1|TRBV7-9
CASSSRGQAYNEQFF
TGTGCCAGCAGCTCTCGGGGGCAGGCCTACAATGAGCAGTTCTTC